Below are 21 T cell receptor beta chains sequenced from a single sample in a study of shared T cell receptors in the human thymus (dated by TCRdb to the early 2020s). Library preparation used the immunoSEQ multiplex PCR assay. Held by TCRdb, this immuneACCESS table contains in-frame sequences only and omits some clones. Under half of the omission traces to an unresolved V gene where checked; the cause of the rest is unknown. The sample records about 500,000 clones, 78% of which are singletons. The top ten clonotypes cover around 0.012% of the sample. Another study also made use of these data, one on human thymus T cells.

Sequenced input: thymocytes. Every receptor here comes from a boy under two years old with a congenital heart defect. Donor details come from another sample of the same person, matched by shared clones.

The V gene is TRBV6-5, the J gene TRBJ2-5; 10 bases are shared with TRBD2. This CDR3 contains 15 residues. V trimming: 3 bases; J trimming: 4 bases; junction bases outside the gene matches: 5. Germline V gene sequence: CDR1 MNHEY, CDR2 SVGAGI. In DNA, the CDR3 is TGTGCCAGCAGTTATCTCTTAGCGGGAGGAGAGACCCAGTACTTC. It encodes CASSYLLAGGETQYF.

This clone has only a few counts. V gene TRBV30 combines with J gene TRBJ2-7; 12 nucleotides agree with TRBD2. The CDR3 length is 15 residues. Germline CDR1 reads GTSNPN; CDR2 reads SVGIG (reference sequence). The V and J ends lost 1 base and 2 bases, in that order; junction bases with no gene match: 3. Here the CDR3 DNA reads TGTGCCTGGAGTGGGACTAGCGGGGCTGCCTACGAGCAGTACTTC. Translating it yields CAWSGTSGAAYEQYF.

The chain employs TRBV18 and TRBJ1-5; D gene unclear. This CDR3 is 17 amino acids long. The ends were cut back, 1 base at V and 2 bases at J, with 15 bases in the middle. CDR1 KGHSH and CDR2 LQKENI come from the germline V gene. The CDR3 here is CASSPRTDGVGNQPQHF. Written as DNA, the CDR3 is TGTGCCAGCTCACCACGGACTGACGGCGTCGGCAATCAGCCCCAGCATTTT. Based on the CDR3 plus reference TRBV18 and TRBJ1-5, the full variable domain is NAGVMQNPRHLVRRRGQEARLRCSPMKGHSHVYWYRQLPEEGLKFMVYLQKENIIDESGMPKERFSAEFPKEGPSILRIQQVVRGDSAAYFCASSPRTDGVGNQPQHFGDGTRLSIL.

The chain employs TRBV7-3 and TRBJ2-3; 8 bases line up with TRBD2. V dropped 0 bases and J dropped 5; count of bases not matched to a gene: 4. The V gene's germline CDR1 is SGHTA and CDR2 FQGTGA. The CDR3 runs to 15 residues. The CDR3 nucleotides read TGTGCCAGCAGCTTAACTGGGCTAGCGGGAGATACGCAGTATTTT. Its translation is CASSLTGLAGDTQYF.

The J gene is TRBJ2-3, the V gene TRBV4-3, with TRBD2 identical over 12 bases. Losses at the gene ends were 0 bases for V and 6 bases for J; bases not matched to a gene: 10. This CDR3 is 18 amino acids long. Looked up from germline, CDR1 is LGHNA and CDR2 is YSLEER. CDR3 protein: CASSQDSPLAGGADTQYF. The CDR3 region has the DNA TGCGCCAGCAGCCAAGATTCCCCCCTAGCGGGAGGGGCGGATACGCAGTATTTT.

This clone came up once. The gene calls are TRBV7-9 and TRBJ2-1, with a weak D call TRBD2 (6 bases). The germline CDR1 and CDR2 sequences are SEHNR and FQNEAQ (reference sequence). The CDR3 is made up of 16 amino acids. V gave up 1 base and J gave up 6 bases, with 16 bases separating them. CDR3 bases: TGTGCCAGCAGCTTAGGGGGGATAGCGGCCTTCAATGAGCAGTTCTTC. It codes for CASSLGGIAAFNEQFF.

This clone occurred once. The chain has TRBV19 and TRBJ2-3, with D possibly matching TRBD2 (6 bases). The germline V gene encodes CDR1 LNHDA and CDR2 SQIVND (reference sequence). The CDR3 runs to 19 residues. V shed 1 base and J shed 3 bases, with 23 bases lying between them. Written as DNA, the CDR3 is TGTGCCAGTAGTATAGTAAGGAGCGGGCCGCCCGCGGGGACAGATACGCAGTATTTT. This gives the protein CASSIVRSGPPAGTDTQYF. The full variable domain, rest sourced from reference TRBV19 and TRBJ2-3, is DGGITQSPKYLFRKEGQNVTLSCEQNLNHDAMYWYRQDPGQGLRLIYYSQIVNDFQKGDIAEGYSVSREKKESFPLTVTSAQKNPTAFYLCASSIVRSGPPAGTDTQYFGPGTRLTVL.

This clone was seen a handful of times. The chain is built from TRBV30 and TRBJ1-2; D not resolved. Per the germline V gene, CDR1 is GTSNPN and CDR2 is SVGIG (reference sequence). Deletions cut 0 bases from V and 6 bases from J, with 11 bases between. There are 13 residues in the CDR3. This CDR3 is CAWSVYRGDGYTF. Written as DNA, the CDR3 is TGTGCCTGGAGTGTATATAGAGGTGATGGCTACACCTTC.

V usage is TRBV14 and J usage is TRBJ2-7; 8 bases match TRBD1. Germline V gene data show CDR1 as SGHDN and CDR2 as FVKESK. The CDR3 spans 15 residues. With 3 bases clipped from V and 3 bases from J, the junction kept 7 bases outside the gene matches. CDR3 in amino acids: CASSHPGTGNYEQYF. DNA for the CDR3: TGTGCCAGCAGCCATCCCGGGACAGGTAACTACGAGCAGTACTTC.

The rearrangement joins TRBV7-9 to TRBJ2-7; D might be TRBD1 (6 bases). Germline CDR1 SEHNR, CDR2 FQNEAQ (reference sequence). Trimming cost V 5 bases and J 5 bases, with 16 bases left between them. The CDR3 covers 14 residues. The CDR3 nucleotides read TGTGCCAGCAGCCCGAGGGGGAGTGTCGACGAGCAGTACTTC. This translates into CASSPRGSVDEQYF.

The chain links TRBV10-3 to TRBJ1-1, with D uncertain. V was pared by 7 bases and J by 0 bases, with 15 bases between. The CDR3 is made up of 15 amino acids. Germline V lookup: CDR1 ENHRY, CDR2 SYGVKD. The CDR3 sequence is CAINTAQTMNTEAFF. DNA of the CDR3: TGTGCCATCAACACAGCACAGACCATGAACACTGAAGCTTTCTTT.

This clone was recorded once. V is TRBV5-4 and J is TRBJ2-7; 9 bases are a match to TRBD1. Germline V gene sequence: CDR1 SGHNT, CDR2 YYREEE (reference sequence). J lost 4 bases, V lost 4 bases, and 9 bases had no gene match. The CDR3 consists of 15 residues. The CDR3 DNA is TGTGCCAGCAGCCGTACAGGGGGCGTAGGGTACGAGCAGTACTTC. Encoded protein: CASSRTGGVGYEQYF.

The chain has TRBV4-1 and TRBJ2-3, with 7 bases that match TRBD2. The length of the CDR3 is 21 residues. V lost 0 bases to trimming and J lost 0 bases; unmatched junction nucleotides: 18. CDR1 is MGHRA and CDR2 is YSYEKL in the germline V gene. CDR3 sequence reads: CASSQEETSRRVETSTDTQYF. CDR3 DNA sequence: TGCGCCAGCAGCCAAGAGGAGACTAGCAGGAGAGTAGAGACTAGCACAGATACGCAGTATTTT.

V and J are TRBV28 and TRBJ1-1; no clear D. Germline V gives CDR1 MDHEN, CDR2 SYDVKM. V was cut by 1 base and J by 4 bases, with 4 bases left in between. This CDR3 comprises 12 residues. The CDR3 DNA is TGTGCCAGCAGTTTATTCGGCACTGAAGCTTTCTTT. This gives the protein CASSLFGTEAFF.

This CDR3 reads CASSEWEFGVQTQYF. The DNA of the CDR3 is TGTGCCAGCAGTGAATGGGAATTCGGGGTACAGACCCAGTACTTC. The chain employs TRBV6-1 and TRBJ2-5, with D possibly TRBD2 on 5 matching bases. The CDR3 is made up of 15 amino acids. Trimming removed 2 bases from V and 6 bases from J, with 16 bases in between. Germline CDR1 and CDR2: MNHNS and SASEGT.

V and J are TRBV2 and TRBJ2-1; TRBD2 matches 7 bases. The length of the CDR3 is 17 residues. V was clipped by 2 bases and J by 0 bases; unmatched bases: 7. The germline V gene encodes CDR1 SNHLY and CDR2 FYNNEI. The CDR3 reads CASSEQGLMYSYNEQFF. The CDR3 DNA reads TGTGCCAGCAGTGAACAGGGACTAATGTACTCCTACAATGAGCAGTTCTTC. The complete variable domain, with remaining parts taken from reference TRBV2 and TRBJ2-1, reads EPEVTQTPSHQVTQMGQEVILRCVPISNHLYFYWYRQILGQKVEFLVSFYNNEISEKSEIFDDQFSVERPDGSNFTLKIRSTKLEDSAMYFCASSEQGLMYSYNEQFFGPGTRLTVL.

The gene calls are TRBV28 and TRBJ2-7; 11 bases agree with TRBD1. The CDR3 is made up of 18 amino acids. The V and J ends lost 7 bases and 0 bases, in that order; junction bases with no gene match: 14. From germline, CDR1 is MDHEN and CDR2 SYDVKM. The DNA for the CDR3 is TGTGCCAGCAACCTGGGGACAGGGGGACCTTTTAACTCCTACGAGCAGTACTTC. Translating it yields CASNLGTGGPFNSYEQYF. The complete variable domain, with remaining parts taken from reference TRBV28 and TRBJ2-7, reads DVKVTQSSRYLVKRTGEKVFLECVQDMDHENMFWYRQDPGLGLRLIYFSYDVKMKEKGDIPEGYSVSREKKERFSLILESASTNQTSMYLCASNLGTGGPFNSYEQYFGPGTRLTVT.

The sample holds a few counts of this clone. This chain uses TRBV15 with TRBJ2-1, with D uncertain. The CDR3 consists of 18 residues. Germline CDR1 is LNHNV and CDR2 is YYDKDF (reference sequence). Trimming pared 0 bases from V and 2 bases from J, leaving 17 bases between. Here the CDR3 DNA reads TGTGCCACCAGCAGAGATACCGCTCACTACAAACCCTACAATGAGCAGTTCTTC. Protein: CATSRDTAHYKPYNEQFF.

The chain carries TRBV15 and TRBJ2-1, with 14 bases matching TRBD2. J was trimmed by 7 bases and V by 1 base; bases with no gene match: 15. The CDR3 sequence is 20 residues long. Per germline, CDR1 LNHNV and CDR2 YYDKDF (reference sequence). As DNA, the CDR3 is TGTGCCACCAGCAGAGGATGGGGGACTAGCGGGGGAGGGGGTACGAATGAGCAGTTCTTC. It specifies CATSRGWGTSGGGGTNEQFF.

The J gene is TRBJ2-7, the V gene TRBV15; 12 bases match TRBD2. Germline CDR1 and CDR2: LNHNV and YYDKDF (reference sequence). CDR3 size: 17 residues. The V and J ends lost 3 bases and 1 base, in that order; junction bases with no gene match: 7. CDR3 coding DNA: TGTGCCACCAGCAGGGTGACTAGCGGGAGCTCGTCCTACGAGCAGTACTTC. Protein sequence: CATSRVTSGSSSYEQYF.

The chain recombines TRBV5-5 with TRBJ2-7, with 7 nucleotides matching TRBD2. Germline CDR1 and CDR2: SGHKS and YYEKEE (reference sequence). Germline trimming cut 4 bases from V and 3 bases from J; bases unmatched to any gene: 19. The CDR3 consists of 18 residues. The CDR3 sequence is CASSHSGTIWRPHYEQYF. For the CDR3, the DNA is TGTGCCAGCAGCCACTCAGGGACTATTTGGCGGCCCCACTACGAGCAGTACTTC.